A selection of T cell receptor beta chains follows, all from one sample in a study of cytotoxic CD8 clonotypes in ibrutinib-treated CLL. Profiling relied on immunoSEQ multiplex PCR, and the TCRdb table lists in-frame clones only, not all of them. The data show roughly 180,000 clones, approximately 80% seen once. Specimen: PBMCs, collected after 24 months of ibrutinib treatment. The receptors stem from a human donor with chronic lymphocytic leukemia. Each CDR3 is given with its conserved first and last residue. Fields, in order: D gene, J gene, CDR3 length, clone size, V gene, CDR3 DNA, CDR3 protein. D genes are given only for firm matches. Some rows mark clone size as missing; the rest say once, few, many or name a class of expanded clone.

D gene: .; J gene: TRBJ1-1; CDR3 length: 14; clone size: .; V gene: TRBV6-5; CDR3 DNA: TGTGCCAGCAGTTACTCCTACAGCGTTATCGAAGCTTTCTTT; CDR3 protein: CASSYSYSVIEAFF
D gene: TRBD1; J gene: TRBJ1-2; CDR3 length: 15; clone size: .; V gene: TRBV7-3; CDR3 DNA: TGTGCCAGCAGCATGGGGGACAGGGGAAACGATGGCTACACCTTC; CDR3 protein: CASSMGDRGNDGYTF
D gene: .; J gene: TRBJ2-7; CDR3 length: 13; clone size: .; V gene: TRBV21-1; CDR3 DNA: TGTGCCAGCACCTCACAGGAAACCTACGAGCAGTACTTC; CDR3 protein: CASTSQETYEQYF
D gene: .; J gene: TRBJ2-7; CDR3 length: 18; clone size: .; V gene: TRBV27; CDR3 DNA: TGTGCCAGCAGTTTCGTTAATTTTGGGACTGTCTTTTTGTACGAGCAGTACTTC; CDR3 protein: CASSFVNFGTVFLYEQYF
D gene: .; J gene: TRBJ1-5; CDR3 length: 13; clone size: .; V gene: TRBV6-5; CDR3 DNA: TGTGCCAGTCGACTGAGGAGCAATCAGCCCCAGCATTTT; CDR3 protein: CASRLRSNQPQHF
D gene: .; J gene: TRBJ2-6; CDR3 length: 17; clone size: once; V gene: TRBV9; CDR3 DNA: TGTGCCAGCAGCGTAGTAGGCAGGTCCTCTGGGGCCAACGTCCTGACTTTC; CDR3 protein: CASSVVGRSSGANVLTF
D gene: .; J gene: TRBJ1-5; CDR3 length: 12; clone size: few; V gene: TRBV29-1; CDR3 DNA: TGCAGCGTTGGTGTTAGCAATCAGCCCCAGCATTTT; CDR3 protein: CSVGVSNQPQHF
D gene: TRBD1; J gene: TRBJ2-7; CDR3 length: 13; clone size: .; V gene: TRBV7-8; CDR3 DNA: TGTGCCAGCAGCTTAAAGACAGGGCCCGAGCAGTACTTC; CDR3 protein: CASSLKTGPEQYF
D gene: TRBD1; J gene: TRBJ1-2; CDR3 length: 14; clone size: .; V gene: TRBV27; CDR3 DNA: TGTGCCAGCGGGGACAGGCCACTTCTCCATGGCTACACCTTC; CDR3 protein: CASGDRPLLHGYTF
D gene: TRBD2; J gene: TRBJ2-7; CDR3 length: 15; clone size: few; V gene: TRBV6-5; CDR3 DNA: TGTGCCAGCAGTTACGGGCCTAGCGGACAATACGAGCAGTACTTC; CDR3 protein: CASSYGPSGQYEQYF
D gene: .; J gene: TRBJ1-1; CDR3 length: 13; clone size: .; V gene: TRBV5-6; CDR3 DNA: TGTGCCAGCAGCTTGCGTCTGAACACTGAAGCTTTCTTT; CDR3 protein: CASSLRLNTEAFF